This T cell receptor beta chain was profiled in a study of identical twins. Overall study results and limits: Those out-of-frame alpha sequences shared by twins showed an excess of low generation probability.

The germline CDR1 and CDR2 sequences are SNHLY and FYNNEI. V lost 5 bases, J lost 5 bases, and 11 bases stayed unmatched. The CDR3 contains 15 residues. This clonotype was observed many times. Antigen: not known. Template switching created a universal primer site, and the cDNA included unique molecular identifiers. TCRdb fed the 5' RACE reads into MiXCR, producing one record per CDR3 protein. The table shows around 100,000 distinct CDR3 sequences, with about 5.6% occurring only once. What was sequenced was memory T cells sorted from blood. V gene TRBV2 combines with J gene TRBJ2-5, with TRBD1 matching over 7 bases. This clonotype originated in a woman aged 50 to 60 in good health. The chain's CDR3 is CASSYNRQGGETQYF. The CDR3 nucleotides read TGTGCCAGCAGTTACAATCGACAGGGTGGTGAGACCCAGTACTTC.